These 28 T cell receptor beta chains were all obtained from the same sample, sequenced in a study of T-cell reconstitution after alpha-beta-depleted transplantation in children. Unique molecular identifiers were incorporated during preparation of the TCRbeta library. TCRdb redid the calling of the PCR reads with MiXCR, one entry per CDR3 protein. The table lists around 580,000 distinct CDR3 sequences, 20% to 25% of them singletons. Sequencing used PBMCs, mostly from graft donor cells, obtained 360 days after TCRalphabeta/CD19-depleted stem cell transplant. The receptors were sampled from a boy under two years old who had a stem cell transplant for acute myeloid leukemia, so the T cells may come from the graft donor.

This clonotype was seen many times. The J gene is TRBJ2-2, the V gene TRBV11-2, with D unclear. Germline CDR1 is SGHAT and CDR2 is FQNNGV. Trimming removed 2 bases from V and 6 bases from J, with 4 bases in between. CDR3 size: 12 residues. The DNA of the CDR3 is TGTGCCAGCAGCTTACTTCCCGGGGAGCTGTTTTTT. Its translation: CASSLLPGELFF.

This clonotype was counted only a few times. The CDR3: CANPPPRGPNTGELFF. The CDR3 nucleotides read TGTGCCAACCCCCCTCCGCGGGGCCCCAACACCGGGGAGCTGTTTTTT. J is TRBJ2-2 and V is TRBV6-1, with a possible D match to TRBD2 (6 bases). This CDR3 is 16 amino acids long. Between the trimmed V and J ends, which lost 10 bases and 2 bases, there was a span of 20 bases. Germline V gene sequence: CDR1 MNHNS, CDR2 SASEGT.

The rearrangement joins TRBV6-1 to TRBJ1-1; 7 bases line up with TRBD1. The germline V gene has CDR1 MNHNS and CDR2 SASEGT. Trimming at V came to 1 base and at J to 5 bases, leaving 7 bases not matched to a gene. The CDR3 runs to 15 residues. Here the CDR3 reads CASSEDRGGWTEAFF. The CDR3 DNA follows: TGTGCCAGCAGTGAAGACAGGGGTGGTTGGACTGAAGCTTTCTTT.

The rearrangement links TRBV18 to TRBJ2-1; 8 nucleotides match TRBD2. Per the germline V gene, CDR1 is KGHSH and CDR2 is LQKENI. The CDR3 runs 15 residues. With V trimmed by 2 bases and J by 5 bases, 5 bases remained unmatched. The CDR3 sequence is CASSPIRGGHNEQFF. DNA for the CDR3: TGTGCCAGCTCACCAATCCGGGGGGGCCACAATGAGCAGTTCTTC.

There are many counts of this clonotype. The chain carries TRBV7-8 and TRBJ2-7; 11 bases are a match to TRBD2. The V gene's germline CDR1 is SGHVS and CDR2 FQNEAQ. J was trimmed by 6 bases and V by 1 base; bases with no gene match: 5. The CDR3 has 15 amino acids. The CDR3 nucleotides are TGTGCCAGCAGCTTAGTACTAGCGGGGGCCGGCGAGCAGTACTTC. Its translation: CASSLVLAGAGEQYF.

This clonotype was found a few times. CDR3 amino acids: CASSFPGLAGGSSYNEQFF. In DNA, the CDR3 is TGTGCCAGCAGCTTCCCGGGACTAGCGGGGGGAAGCTCCTACAATGAGCAGTTCTTC. This chain joins TRBV11-2 and TRBJ2-1, with TRBD2 identical over 15 bases. Germline V gene lookup returns CDR1 SGHAT and CDR2 FQNNGV. There are 19 residues in the CDR3. V lost 3 bases, J lost 0 bases, and 6 bases stayed unmatched.

In its sample, this clonotype was seen many times. The genes are TRBV6-6 and TRBJ1-2; D unresolved. CDR1 and CDR2 (germline): MNHNY, SVGAGI (reference sequence). The CDR3 runs 13 residues. The V end was cut by 4 bases, the J end by 2 bases, with 8 bases between. In DNA form, the CDR3 reads TGTGCCAGCAGTTTTTCGGCGAACTATGGCTACACCTTC. Translation gives CASSFSANYGYTF.

The table lists this clonotype with a count of one. The V call is TRBV11-1, the J call TRBJ2-2; the D is unclear. In germline, CDR1 is SGHAT, CDR2 FQDESV (reference sequence). The CDR3 totals 15 residues. The V end was cut by 0 bases, the J end by 6 bases, with 11 bases between. The CDR3 here is CASSLALAVAGELFF. DNA for the CDR3: TGTGCCAGCAGCTTAGCGCTGGCGGTGGCCGGGGAGCTGTTTTTT.

This clonotype was seen at least ten times. The chain employs TRBV20-1 and TRBJ2-3, with TRBD1 matching 9 bases. CDR1 DFQATT and CDR2 SNEGSKA come from the germline V gene (reference sequence). This CDR3 is built from 14 residues. V shed 3 bases and J 5 bases; nucleotides not matched to a gene: 6. The CDR3, as DNA: TGCAGTGCTAGCCCCGACAGGGGGGGAGATACGCAGTATTTT. Its protein is CSASPDRGGDTQYF.

J is TRBJ1-1 and V is TRBV4-3; D not resolved. Deletions cut 0 bases from V and 5 bases from J, with 7 bases between. Looked up from germline, CDR1 is LGHNA and CDR2 is YSLEER. This CDR3 comprises 13 residues. The CDR3 coding sequence is TGCGCCAGCAGCCAAGAACAAGGGACTGAAGCTTTCTTT. This translates into CASSQEQGTEAFF.

This clonotype showed up just a few times. The chain employs TRBV4-3 and TRBJ1-1; 9 bases are a match to TRBD1. The CDR3 has 13 residues. Germline V CDR1 and CDR2: LGHNA, YSLEER. The J segment lost 7 bases and the V segment lost 1 base, leaving 1 base of the junction unmatched. Written as DNA, the CDR3 is TGCGCCAGCAGCCAAGGGACAGGGGATGAAGCTTTCTTT. Translating gives CASSQGTGDEAFF.

This clonotype has more than one count but fewer than ten. V gene TRBV10-1 combines with J gene TRBJ2-5; D is unclear. The CDR3 loop spans 14 amino acids. Trimming removed 3 bases at V and 0 bases at J, with 8 bases between. Germline V gene sequence: CDR1 WNHNN, CDR2 SYGVQD (reference sequence). The CDR3 sequence: CASSEPEYQETQYF. Here the CDR3 DNA reads TGCGCCAGCAGTGAACCGGAGTACCAAGAGACCCAGTACTTC.

The V and J genes are TRBV5-1 and TRBJ1-6; 7 bases are a match to TRBD1. Germline V lookup: CDR1 SGHRS, CDR2 YFSETQ. Trimming removed 1 base from V and 5 bases from J; junction bases left unmatched: 3. CDR3 length: 15 amino acids. CDR3: CASSLSTGDNSPLHF. The CDR3 region has the DNA TGCGCCAGCAGCTTGAGCACAGGGGATAATTCACCCCTCCACTTT.

In this sample, this clonotype turned up many times. The gene calls are TRBV28 and TRBJ2-1; 8 nucleotides line up with TRBD1. The CDR3 length is 15 residues. After removal of 4 bases from V and 7 bases from J, the junction contained 9 bases not matched to a gene. Germline assignment: CDR1 MDHEN and CDR2 SYDVKM. CDR3 sequence reads: CASSSPGQGGNEQFF. The CDR3 region has the DNA TGTGCCAGCAGTTCTCCTGGACAGGGAGGTAATGAGCAGTTCTTC. The full variable domain, with the rest looked up from reference TRBV28 and TRBJ2-1, is DVKVTQSSRYLVKRTGEKVFLECVQDMDHENMFWYRQDPGLGLRLIYFSYDVKMKEKGDIPEGYSVSREKKERFSLILESASTNQTSMYLCASSSPGQGGNEQFFGPGTRLTVL.

This clonotype has a count of ten or more. The V and J genes are TRBV7-9 and TRBJ2-3, with 12 bases aligning to TRBD2. The V gene's germline CDR1 is SEHNR and CDR2 FQNEAQ (reference sequence). The J segment lost 1 base and the V segment lost 5 bases, leaving 7 bases of the junction unmatched. The CDR3 sequence is 17 residues long. The chain's CDR3 is CASSPMTSGGRTDTQYF. The CDR3 DNA sequence: TGTGCCAGCAGCCCGATGACTAGCGGGGGACGCACAGATACGCAGTATTTT.

This clonotype was seen many times. The genes are TRBV6-2 or TRBV6-3 and TRBJ2-4; weak D call: TRBD1 (5 bases). The germline V gene encodes CDR1 MNHEY and CDR2 SVGEGT. V was pared by 5 bases and J by 7 bases, with 9 bases between. This CDR3 contains 12 residues. The CDR3 here is CASSRGLNIQYF. The CDR3, as DNA: TGTGCCAGCAGTAGGGGTCTCAACATTCAGTACTTC.

This clonotype was observed many times. This rearrangement joins TRBV12-3 or TRBV12-4 to TRBJ2-3; 8 bases are shared with TRBD2. The CDR3 is 14 residues long. J gave up 3 bases and V 7 bases, and 6 bases lay outside the gene matches. CDR3 sequence (DNA): TGTGCCAGCACGGGGGGGCGTGTAACAGATACGCAGTATTTT. Translated, it gives CASTGGRVTDTQYF.

The rearrangement uses TRBV6-2 or TRBV6-3 and TRBJ2-5, with 8 bases aligning to TRBD1. Trimming removed 2 bases from V and 2 bases from J; junction bases left unmatched: 7. CDR1 and CDR2 from the germline V gene are MNHEY and SVGEGT. This CDR3 is 16 amino acids long. The CDR3 spells CASSYRRDRRQETQYF. CDR3 bases: TGTGCCAGCAGTTACAGAAGGGACAGGCGACAAGAGACCCAGTACTTC.

This clonotype was observed at least ten times. The V and J genes are TRBV7-9 and TRBJ2-3; weak D call: TRBD1 (5 bases). The CDR3 spans 12 residues. Looked up from germline, CDR1 is SEHNR and CDR2 is FQNEAQ (reference sequence). Trimming removed 2 bases at V and 13 bases at J, with 13 bases between. CDR3 region: CASSLWAGWEYF. The CDR3, as DNA: TGTGCCAGCAGCTTATGGGCAGGGTGGGAGTATTTT.

The J gene is TRBJ2-7, the V gene TRBV5-1; tentatively, D is TRBD2 (6 bases). Germline V CDR1 and CDR2: SGHRS, YFSETQ. V lost 2 bases to trimming and J lost 2 bases, with 20 bases between them. The CDR3 consists of 17 residues. CDR3 in amino acids: CASSLNRDSPLPYEQYF. The CDR3 DNA follows: TGCGCCAGCAGCTTAAACCGGGACTCTCCTTTACCCTACGAGCAGTACTTC.

This clonotype was seen more than once but under ten times. The chain combines TRBV28 with TRBJ2-5; tentative D call: TRBD1 (6 bases). From germline, CDR1 is MDHEN and CDR2 SYDVKM. CDR3 length equals 13 residues. With 6 bases removed from V and 5 bases from J, the gap between germline ends came to 13 bases. CDR3 sequence (DNA): TGTGCCAGCAGCAACAGGGTCCGGGAGACCCAGTACTTC. It translates to CASSNRVRETQYF.

The rearrangement uses TRBV10-3 and TRBJ2-3; 12 positions agree with TRBD2. The trim removed 3 bases at V and 1 base at J, leaving 5 bases unmatched. The germline CDR1 and CDR2 sequences are ENHRY and SYGVKD. This CDR3 comprises 17 residues. Here the CDR3 reads CAISDPRLAGGTDTQYF. As DNA, the CDR3 is TGTGCCATCAGTGACCCTCGACTAGCGGGGGGCACAGATACGCAGTATTTT.

This sequence joins TRBV15 and TRBJ2-1; D remains ambiguous. Germline CDR1 is LNHNV and CDR2 is YYDKDF (reference sequence). The CDR3 has 13 amino acids. Trimming cost V 7 bases and J 4 bases, with 11 bases left between them. CDR3 residues: CATTLLGYNEQFF. Here the CDR3 DNA reads TGTGCCACCACCCTTCTCGGATACAATGAGCAGTTCTTC.

In its sample, this clonotype was seen a few times. V usage is TRBV20-1 and J usage is TRBJ2-7, with D possibly matching TRBD2 (5 bases). The V end was cut by 3 bases, the J end by 4 bases, with 16 bases between. From germline, CDR1 is DFQATT and CDR2 SNEGSKA (reference sequence). This CDR3 contains 14 residues. The CDR3: CSASPSGSPYEQYV. The CDR3 DNA sequence: TGCAGTGCTAGCCCCTCGGGGTCCCCTTACGAGCAGTACGTC.

This clonotype was seen a handful of times. A junction boundary mismatches the germline segment, possibly from a read error. V usage is TRBV10-3 and J usage is TRBJ2-1; TRBD2 is a possible D gene (6 bases). Per the germline V gene, CDR1 is ENHRY and CDR2 is SYGVKD. The CDR3 totals 12 residues. The CDR3 nucleotides are TGCGCGGGGAGCAGCTCCTACAATGAGCAGTTCTTC. Its translation: CAGSSSYNEQFF.

Points on this clonotype: This sequence may be a read error, since a much larger clone differs from it by one base. The CDR3 protein is CASSLVTGAILSGANVLTF. Written as DNA, the CDR3 is TGTGCCAGCAGCTTGGTTACGGGGGCTATACTCTCTGGGGCCAACGTCCTGACTTTC. This chain connects TRBV5-4 to TRBJ2-6; D is possibly TRBD1 or TRBD2 (6 bases each). V lost 0 bases and J 0 bases, leaving 16 bases between the germline ends. Germline lookup yields CDR1 SGHNT and CDR2 YYREEE (reference sequence). This CDR3 is 19 amino acids long.

There are a few counts of this clonotype. The chain carries TRBV6-1 and TRBJ1-1; possibly TRBD1 for D (5 bases). Trimming removed 0 bases at V and 10 bases at J, with 6 bases between. Germline-derived CDR1 and CDR2 are MNHNS and SASEGT. CDR3 length equals 11 residues. CDR3 in amino acids: CASSEARAAFF. The DNA for the CDR3 is TGTGCCAGCAGTGAAGCCAGGGCAGCTTTCTTT.

This clonotype was seen only a few times. The V and J genes are TRBV12-3 or TRBV12-4 and TRBJ2-1; 7 positions match TRBD2. The CDR3 has 15 residues. Trimming removed 3 bases from V and 3 bases from J; junction bases left unmatched: 5. CDR3 bases: TGTGCCAGCAGTTTCAGGAGCGGGGACTACAATGAGCAGTTCTTC. Translation: CASSFRSGDYNEQFF.